Each of the 5 T cell receptor beta chains below was sequenced from the same sample in a study of regulatory T cells in long-lasting Graves disease. Time point specified: newly diagnosed GD, antithyroid drugs for less than 3 months. The TCR library used RNA extracted from PBMCs. TCR beta libraries were built with iRepertoire HTBI primers and Arm-PCR of CDR3 regions. TCRdb processed the multiplex PCR reads anew with MiXCR; each CDR3 protein has one entry. The table lists under 800,000 distinct CDR3 sequences, approximately 15% of them singletons, with more than 15% in the top ten. The sample also formed part of further work on T cells in Graves' hyperthyroidism and ophthalmopathy.

The sequencing used peripheral blood mononuclear cells (PBMCs), collected at new diagnosis, from a patient treated with antithyroid drugs. Every receptor here comes from a woman in her 30s with Graves disease.

The chain combines TRBV7-9 with TRBJ2-2; 11 bases are shared with TRBD2. Looked up from germline, CDR1 is SEHNR and CDR2 is FQNEAQ (reference sequence). V dropped 5 bases and J dropped 4; count of bases not matched to a gene: 12. The CDR3 is made up of 18 amino acids. The CDR3 sequence: CASSTPRGLAGSTGELFF. CDR3 nucleotides: TGTGCCAGCAGCACCCCCCGAGGACTAGCGGGCAGCACCGGGGAGCTGTTTTTT.

The rearrangement links TRBV4-1 to TRBJ1-2; 9 bases agree with TRBD1. The CDR3 totals 16 residues. Germline CDR1 MGHRA, CDR2 YSYEKL. Germline trimming cut 2 bases from V and 4 bases from J; bases unmatched to any gene: 8. The CDR3 nucleotides read TGCGCCAGCAGCCAATCCCAGGGACAGGGAGTCTATGGCTACACCTTC. Protein sequence: CASSQSQGQGVYGYTF.

The chain joins TRBV7-9 to TRBJ1-2; D is unresolved. The CDR3 extends over 13 amino acids. Germline values: CDR1 SEHNR, CDR2 FQNEAQ (reference sequence). V was cut by 3 bases and J by 4 bases, with 9 bases left in between. CDR3 sequence: CASSLEGIYGYTF. CDR3 sequence (DNA): TGTGCCAGCAGCTTGGAGGGAATCTATGGCTACACCTTC.

Ten or more counts support this clonotype. V gene TRBV28 combines with J gene TRBJ2-7, with a possible D match to TRBD1 (6 bases). CDR1 and CDR2 from the germline V gene are MDHEN and SYDVKM. V shed 8 bases and J shed 7 bases, with 24 bases lying between them. The CDR3 covers 15 residues. This chain's CDR3 is CASRNQPGEMGEQYF. The CDR3 DNA reads as TGTGCCAGCCGTAACCAACCAGGGGAAATGGGGGAGCAGTACTTC.

The CDR3 protein is CRPASRENYGYTF. The CDR3 region has the DNA TGCAGGCCAGCGAGCAGGGAGAACTATGGCTACACCTTC. The chain carries TRBV20-1 and TRBJ1-2; possibly TRBD1 for D (5 bases). CDR1 and CDR2 from the germline V gene are DFQATT and SNEGSKA (reference sequence). This CDR3 comprises 13 residues.